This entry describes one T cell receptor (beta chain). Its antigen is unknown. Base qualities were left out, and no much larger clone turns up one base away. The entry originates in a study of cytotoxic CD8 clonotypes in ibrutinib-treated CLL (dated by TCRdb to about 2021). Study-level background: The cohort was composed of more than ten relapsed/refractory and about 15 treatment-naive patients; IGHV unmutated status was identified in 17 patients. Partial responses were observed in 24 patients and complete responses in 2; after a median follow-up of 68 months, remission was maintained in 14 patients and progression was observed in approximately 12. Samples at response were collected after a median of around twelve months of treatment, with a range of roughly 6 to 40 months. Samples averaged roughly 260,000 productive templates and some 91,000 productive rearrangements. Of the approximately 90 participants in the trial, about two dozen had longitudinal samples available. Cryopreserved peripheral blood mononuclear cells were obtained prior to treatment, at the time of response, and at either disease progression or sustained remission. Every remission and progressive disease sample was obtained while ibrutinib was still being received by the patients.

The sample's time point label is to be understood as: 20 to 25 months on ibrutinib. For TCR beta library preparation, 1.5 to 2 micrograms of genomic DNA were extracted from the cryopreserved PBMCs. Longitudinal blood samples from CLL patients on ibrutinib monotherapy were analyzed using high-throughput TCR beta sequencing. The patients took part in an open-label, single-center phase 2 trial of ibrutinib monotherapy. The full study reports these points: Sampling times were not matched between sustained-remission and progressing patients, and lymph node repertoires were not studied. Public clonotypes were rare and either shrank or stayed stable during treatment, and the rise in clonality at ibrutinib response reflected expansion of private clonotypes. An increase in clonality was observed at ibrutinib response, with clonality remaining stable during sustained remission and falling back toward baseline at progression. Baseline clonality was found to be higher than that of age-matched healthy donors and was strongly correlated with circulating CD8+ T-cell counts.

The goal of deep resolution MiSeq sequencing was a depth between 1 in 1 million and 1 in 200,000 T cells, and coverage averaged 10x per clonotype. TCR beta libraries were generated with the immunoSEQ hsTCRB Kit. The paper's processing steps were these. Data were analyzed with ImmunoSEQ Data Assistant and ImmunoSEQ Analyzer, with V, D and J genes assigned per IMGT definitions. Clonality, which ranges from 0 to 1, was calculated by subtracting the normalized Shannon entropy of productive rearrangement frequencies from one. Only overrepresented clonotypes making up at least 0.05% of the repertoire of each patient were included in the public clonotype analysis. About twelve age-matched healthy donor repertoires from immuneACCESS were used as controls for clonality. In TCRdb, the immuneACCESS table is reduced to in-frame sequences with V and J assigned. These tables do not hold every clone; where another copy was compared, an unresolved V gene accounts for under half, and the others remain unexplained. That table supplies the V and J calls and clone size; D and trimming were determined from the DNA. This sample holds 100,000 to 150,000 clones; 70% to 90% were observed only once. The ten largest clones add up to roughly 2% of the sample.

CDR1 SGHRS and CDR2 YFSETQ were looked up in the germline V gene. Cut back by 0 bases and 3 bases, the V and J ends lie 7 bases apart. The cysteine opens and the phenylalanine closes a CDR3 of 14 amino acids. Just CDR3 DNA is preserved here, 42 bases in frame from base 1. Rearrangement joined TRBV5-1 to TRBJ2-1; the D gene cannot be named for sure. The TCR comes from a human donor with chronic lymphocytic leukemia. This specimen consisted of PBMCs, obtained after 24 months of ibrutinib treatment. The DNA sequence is TGCGCCAGCAGCTTGGGTCGGTACTACAATGAGCAGTTCTTC. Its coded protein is CASSLGRYYNEQFF.